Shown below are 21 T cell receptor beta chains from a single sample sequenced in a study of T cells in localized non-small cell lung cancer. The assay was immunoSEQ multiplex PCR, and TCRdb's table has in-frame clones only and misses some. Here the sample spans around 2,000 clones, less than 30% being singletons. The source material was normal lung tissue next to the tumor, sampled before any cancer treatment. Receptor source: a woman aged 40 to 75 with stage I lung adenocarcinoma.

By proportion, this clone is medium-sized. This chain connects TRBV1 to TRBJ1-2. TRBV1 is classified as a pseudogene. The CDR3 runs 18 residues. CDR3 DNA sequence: TGCGCCAGCAGCCTCGGGGTGGGGGACGAAATCGGTTTTCATGGCTACACCTTC. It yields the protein CASSLGVGDEIGFHGYTF.

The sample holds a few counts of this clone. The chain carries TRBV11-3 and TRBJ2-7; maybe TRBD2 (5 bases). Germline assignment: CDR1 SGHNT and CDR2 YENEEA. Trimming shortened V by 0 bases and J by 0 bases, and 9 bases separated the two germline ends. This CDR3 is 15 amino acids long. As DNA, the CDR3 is TGTGCCAGCAGCTTAGACCGGGAAAGCTCCTACGAGCAGTACTTC. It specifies CASSLDRESSYEQYF.

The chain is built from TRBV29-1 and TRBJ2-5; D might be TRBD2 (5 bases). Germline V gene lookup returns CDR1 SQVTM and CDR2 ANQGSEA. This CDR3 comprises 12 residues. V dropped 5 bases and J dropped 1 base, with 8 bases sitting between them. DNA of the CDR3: TGCAGCGTTTACCGGGGCCAAGAGACCCAGTACTTC. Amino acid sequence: CSVYRGQETQYF.

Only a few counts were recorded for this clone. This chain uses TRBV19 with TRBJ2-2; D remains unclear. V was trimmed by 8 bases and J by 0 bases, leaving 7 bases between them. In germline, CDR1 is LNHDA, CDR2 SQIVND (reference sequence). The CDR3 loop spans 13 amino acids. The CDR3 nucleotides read TGTGCCAGTGCCAATCCGAACACCGGGGAGCTGTTTTTT. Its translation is CASANPNTGELFF.

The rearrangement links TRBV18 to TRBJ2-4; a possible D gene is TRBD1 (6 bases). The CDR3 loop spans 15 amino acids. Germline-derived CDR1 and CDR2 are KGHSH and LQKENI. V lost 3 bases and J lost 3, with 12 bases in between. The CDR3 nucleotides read TGTGCCAGCTCACCCGTGACAGGTTTCAAAAACATTCAGTACTTC. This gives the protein CASSPVTGFKNIQYF.

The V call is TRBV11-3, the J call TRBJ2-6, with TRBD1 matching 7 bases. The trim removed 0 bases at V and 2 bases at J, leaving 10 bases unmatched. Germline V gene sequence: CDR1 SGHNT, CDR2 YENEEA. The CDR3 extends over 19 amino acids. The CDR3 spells CASSLDIQGIGAGANVLTF. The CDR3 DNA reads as TGTGCCAGCAGCTTAGATATACAGGGGATCGGGGCTGGGGCCAACGTCCTGACTTTC.

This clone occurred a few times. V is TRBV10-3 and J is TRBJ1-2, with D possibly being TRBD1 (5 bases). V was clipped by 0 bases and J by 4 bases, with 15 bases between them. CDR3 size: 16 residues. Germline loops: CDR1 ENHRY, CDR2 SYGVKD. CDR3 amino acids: CAISESGVRETYGYTF. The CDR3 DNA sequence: TGTGCCATCAGTGAGTCGGGGGTAAGGGAGACCTATGGCTACACCTTC.

The CDR3 here is CASSFGQATRVDTQYF. The CDR3 nucleotides read TGCGCCAGCAGCTTCGGACAGGCCACGAGGGTAGATACGCAGTATTTT. This chain uses TRBV5-1 with TRBJ2-3; 7 bases are a match to TRBD1. The V gene's germline CDR1 is SGHRS and CDR2 YFSETQ. V was pared by 2 bases and J by 5 bases, with 11 bases of the junction left unmatched. The CDR3 is made up of 16 amino acids.

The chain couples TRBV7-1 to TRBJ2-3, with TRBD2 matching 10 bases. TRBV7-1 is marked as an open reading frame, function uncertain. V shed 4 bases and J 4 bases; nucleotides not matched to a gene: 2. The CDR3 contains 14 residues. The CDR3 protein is CASSFSGGSDTQYF. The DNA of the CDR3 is TGTGCCAGCAGCTTTAGCGGGGGGTCAGATACGCAGTATTTT.

The CDR3 DNA follows: TGTGCCAGCACCCCAGCGCGACCGACTAGCGGTTGGGAGACCCAGTACTTC. This translates into CASTPARPTSGWETQYF. The chain has TRBV11-3 and TRBJ2-5; 9 bases align to TRBD2. Germline V gives CDR1 SGHNT, CDR2 YENEEA. With V trimmed by 7 bases and J by 5 bases, 17 bases remained unmatched. The CDR3 has 17 amino acids. The whole variable domain, filled in from reference TRBV11-3 and TRBJ2-5, reads EAGVVQSPRYKIIEKKQPVAFWCNPISGHNTLYWYLQNLGQGPELLIRYENEEAVDDSQLPKDRFSAERLKGVDSTLKIQPAELGDSAVYLCASTPARPTSGWETQYFGPGTRLLVL.

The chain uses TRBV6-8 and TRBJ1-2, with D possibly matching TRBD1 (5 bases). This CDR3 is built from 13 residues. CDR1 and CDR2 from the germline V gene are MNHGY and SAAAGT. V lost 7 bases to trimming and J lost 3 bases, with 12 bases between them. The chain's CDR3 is CASTPRVDYGYTF. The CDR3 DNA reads TGTGCCAGCACCCCCAGGGTGGACTATGGCTACACCTTC.

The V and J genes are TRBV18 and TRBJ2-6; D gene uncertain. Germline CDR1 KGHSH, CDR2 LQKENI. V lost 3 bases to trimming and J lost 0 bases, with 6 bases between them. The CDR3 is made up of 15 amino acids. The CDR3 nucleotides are TGTGCCAGCTCACCCTTAGACTCTGGGGCCAACGTCCTGACTTTC. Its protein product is CASSPLDSGANVLTF.

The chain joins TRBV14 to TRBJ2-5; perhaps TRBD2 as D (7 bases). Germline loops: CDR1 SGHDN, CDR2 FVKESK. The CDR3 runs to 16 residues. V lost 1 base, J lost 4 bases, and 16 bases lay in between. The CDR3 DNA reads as TGTGCCAGCAGCCAAGCCCCCGGGGGGCTAGCAGAGACCCAGTACTTC. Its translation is CASSQAPGGLAETQYF.

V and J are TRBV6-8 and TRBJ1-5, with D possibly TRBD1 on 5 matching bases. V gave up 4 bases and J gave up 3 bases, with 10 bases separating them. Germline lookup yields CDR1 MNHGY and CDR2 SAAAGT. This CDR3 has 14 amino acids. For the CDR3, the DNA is TGTGCCAGCAGTTTAAGGACAAACAATCAGCCCCAGCATTTT. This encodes CASSLRTNNQPQHF.

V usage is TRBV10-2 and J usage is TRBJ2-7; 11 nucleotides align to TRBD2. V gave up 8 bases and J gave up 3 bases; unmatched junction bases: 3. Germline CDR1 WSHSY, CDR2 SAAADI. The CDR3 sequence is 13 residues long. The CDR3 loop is CASCLAGGYEQYF. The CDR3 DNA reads TGCGCCAGCTGCCTAGCGGGGGGCTACGAGCAGTACTTC.

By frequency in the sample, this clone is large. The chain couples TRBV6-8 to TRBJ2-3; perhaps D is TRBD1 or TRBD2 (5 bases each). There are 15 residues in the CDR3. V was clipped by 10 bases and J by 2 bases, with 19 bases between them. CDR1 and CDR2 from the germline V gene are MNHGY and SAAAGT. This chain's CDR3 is CAITSEWGNTDTQYF. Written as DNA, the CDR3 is TGTGCCATCACATCAGAATGGGGGAACACAGATACGCAGTATTTT.

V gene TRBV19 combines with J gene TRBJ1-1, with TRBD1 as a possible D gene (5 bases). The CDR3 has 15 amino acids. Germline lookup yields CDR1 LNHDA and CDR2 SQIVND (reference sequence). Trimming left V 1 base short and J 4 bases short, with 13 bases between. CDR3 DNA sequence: TGTGCCAGTAGTATAGGAGGGCAGGGTACCACTGAAGCTTTCTTT. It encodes CASSIGGQGTTEAFF. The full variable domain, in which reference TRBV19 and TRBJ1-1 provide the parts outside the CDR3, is DGGITQSPKYLFRKEGQNVTLSCEQNLNHDAMYWYRQDPGQGLRLIYYSQIVNDFQKGDIAEGYSVSREKKESFPLTVTSAQKNPTAFYLCASSIGGQGTTEAFFGQGTRLTVV.

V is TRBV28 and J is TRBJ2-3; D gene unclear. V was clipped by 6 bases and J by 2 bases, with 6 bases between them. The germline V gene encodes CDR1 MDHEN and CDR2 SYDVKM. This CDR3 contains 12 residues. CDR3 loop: CASSPFTDTQYF. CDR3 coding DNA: TGTGCCAGCAGCCCATTCACAGATACGCAGTATTTT.

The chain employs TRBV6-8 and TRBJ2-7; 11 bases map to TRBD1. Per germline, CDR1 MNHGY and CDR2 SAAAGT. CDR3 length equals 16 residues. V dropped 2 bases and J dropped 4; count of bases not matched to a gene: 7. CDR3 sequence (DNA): TGTGCCAGCAGTTACACTCCCGGGACAGGGGGTTACGAGCAGTACTTC. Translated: CASSYTPGTGGYEQYF.

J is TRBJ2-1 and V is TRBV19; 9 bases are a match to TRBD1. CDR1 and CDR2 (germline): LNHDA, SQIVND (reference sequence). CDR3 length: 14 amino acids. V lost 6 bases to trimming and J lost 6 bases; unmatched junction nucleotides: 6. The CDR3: CASRGQGGSNEQFF. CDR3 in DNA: TGTGCCAGTAGGGGACAGGGAGGCTCCAATGAGCAGTTCTTC.

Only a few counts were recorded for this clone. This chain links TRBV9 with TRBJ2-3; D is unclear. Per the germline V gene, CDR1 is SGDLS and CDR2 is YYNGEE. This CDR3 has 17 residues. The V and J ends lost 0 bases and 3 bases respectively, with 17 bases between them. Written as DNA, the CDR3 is TGTGCCAGCAGCGTAGGGTTTGGGGTTTTAAGGACAGATACGCAGTATTTT. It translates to CASSVGFGVLRTDTQYF.